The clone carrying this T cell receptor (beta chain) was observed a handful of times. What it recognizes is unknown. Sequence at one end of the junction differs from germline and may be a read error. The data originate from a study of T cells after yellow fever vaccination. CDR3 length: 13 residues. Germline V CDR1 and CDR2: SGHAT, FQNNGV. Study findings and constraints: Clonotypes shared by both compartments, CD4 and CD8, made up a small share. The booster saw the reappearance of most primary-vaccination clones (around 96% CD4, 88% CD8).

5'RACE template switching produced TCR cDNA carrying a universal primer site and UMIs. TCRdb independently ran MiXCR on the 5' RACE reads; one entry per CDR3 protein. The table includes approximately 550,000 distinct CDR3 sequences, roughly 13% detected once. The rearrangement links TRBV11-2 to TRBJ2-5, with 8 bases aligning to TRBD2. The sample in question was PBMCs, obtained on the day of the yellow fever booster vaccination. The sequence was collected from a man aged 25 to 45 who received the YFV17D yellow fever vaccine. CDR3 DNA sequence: TGTGCCAGCAACTTAGCGGGATCAGAGACCCAGTACTTC. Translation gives CASNLAGSETQYF. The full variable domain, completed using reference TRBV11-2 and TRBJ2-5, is EAGVAQSPRYKIIEKRQSVAFWCNPISGHATLYWYQQILGQGPKLLIQFQNNGVVDDSQLPKDRFSAERLKGVDSTLKIQPAKLEDSAVYLCASNLAGSETQYFGPGTRLLVL.